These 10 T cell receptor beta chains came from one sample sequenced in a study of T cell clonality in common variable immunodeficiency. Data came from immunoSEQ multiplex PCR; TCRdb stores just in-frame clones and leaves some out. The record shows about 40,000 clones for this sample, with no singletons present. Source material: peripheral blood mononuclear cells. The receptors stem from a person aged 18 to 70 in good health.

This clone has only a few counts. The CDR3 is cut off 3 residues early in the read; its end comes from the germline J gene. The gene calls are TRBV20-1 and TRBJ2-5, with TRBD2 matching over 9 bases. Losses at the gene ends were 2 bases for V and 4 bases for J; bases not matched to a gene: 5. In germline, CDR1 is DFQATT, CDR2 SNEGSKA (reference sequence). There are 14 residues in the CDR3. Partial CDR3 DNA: TGCAGTGCTAGACCCCCGGGACTAGCAGAGACC. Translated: CSARPPGLAET. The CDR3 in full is CSARPPGLAETQYF.

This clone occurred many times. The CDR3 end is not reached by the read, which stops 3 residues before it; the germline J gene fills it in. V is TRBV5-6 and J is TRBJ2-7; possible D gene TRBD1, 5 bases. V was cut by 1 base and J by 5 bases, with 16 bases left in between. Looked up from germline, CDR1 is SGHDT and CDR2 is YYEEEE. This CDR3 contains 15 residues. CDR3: CASSLSGIGYDEQYF. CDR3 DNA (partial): TGTGCCAGCAGCTTGTCAGGGATCGGCTATGACGAG.

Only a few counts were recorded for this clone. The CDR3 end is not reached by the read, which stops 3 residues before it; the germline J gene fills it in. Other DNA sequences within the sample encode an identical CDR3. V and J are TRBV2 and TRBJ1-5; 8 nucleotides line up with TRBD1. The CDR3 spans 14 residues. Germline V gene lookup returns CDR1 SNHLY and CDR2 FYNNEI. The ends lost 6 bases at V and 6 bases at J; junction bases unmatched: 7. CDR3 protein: CASRAGGEVQPQHF. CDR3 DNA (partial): TGTGCCAGCAGAGCAGGGGGCGAGGTTCAGCCC.

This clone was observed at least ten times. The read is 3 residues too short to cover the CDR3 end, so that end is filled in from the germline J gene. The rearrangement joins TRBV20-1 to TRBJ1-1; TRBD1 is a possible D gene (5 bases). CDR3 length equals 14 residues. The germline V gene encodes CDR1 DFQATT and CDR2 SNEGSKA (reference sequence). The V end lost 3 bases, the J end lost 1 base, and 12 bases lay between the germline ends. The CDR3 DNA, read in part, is TGCAGTGCTAGGAGAGACAGAGAGAACACTGAA. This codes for CSARRDRENTE. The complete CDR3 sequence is CSARRDRENTEAFF.

The CDR3 here is CASSLSSGNLDEQFF. CDR3 DNA, as far as it was read: TGTGCCAGCAGCTTAAGTAGCGGGAATCTCGATGAG. V gene TRBV7-9 combines with J gene TRBJ2-1; TRBD2 matches 8 bases. Coverage ceases 3 residues before the CDR3 finishes, and the germline J gene fills in the end. Trimming took 2 bases from V and 8 from J; bases not matched to a gene: 8. CDR1 and CDR2 from the germline V gene are SEHNR and FQNEAQ (reference sequence). CDR3 size: 15 residues.

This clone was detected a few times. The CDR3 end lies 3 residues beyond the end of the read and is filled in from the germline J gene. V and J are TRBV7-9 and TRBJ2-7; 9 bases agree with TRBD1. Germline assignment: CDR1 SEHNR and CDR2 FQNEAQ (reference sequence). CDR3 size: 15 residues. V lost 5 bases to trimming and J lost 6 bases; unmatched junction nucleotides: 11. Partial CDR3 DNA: TGTGCCAGCAGCCCCCCGGGACAGGGAGGTTCCGAG. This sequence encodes CASSPPGQGGSE. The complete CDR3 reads CASSPPGQGGSEQYF.

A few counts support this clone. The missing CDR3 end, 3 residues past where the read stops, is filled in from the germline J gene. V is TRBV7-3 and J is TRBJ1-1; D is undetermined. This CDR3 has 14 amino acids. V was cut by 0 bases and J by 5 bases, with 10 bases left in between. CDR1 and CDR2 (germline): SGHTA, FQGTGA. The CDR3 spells CASSLTAGATEAFF. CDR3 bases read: TGTGCCAGCAGCTTAACAGCGGGCGCGACTGAA.

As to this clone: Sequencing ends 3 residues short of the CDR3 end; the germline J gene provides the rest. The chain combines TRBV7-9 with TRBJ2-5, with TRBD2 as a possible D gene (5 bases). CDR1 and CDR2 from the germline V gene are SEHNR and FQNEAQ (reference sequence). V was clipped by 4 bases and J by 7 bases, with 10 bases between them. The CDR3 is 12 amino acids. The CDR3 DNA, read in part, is TGTGCCAGCAGCTCCCGGGCGGGGACC. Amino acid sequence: CASSSRAGT. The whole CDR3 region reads CASSSRAGTQYF. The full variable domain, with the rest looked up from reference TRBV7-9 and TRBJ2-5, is DTGVSQNPRHKITKRGQNVTFRCDPISEHNRLYWYRQTLGQGPEFLTYFQNEAQLEKSRLLSDRFSAERPKGSFSTLEIQRTEQGDSAMYLCASSSRAGTQYFGPGTRLLVL.

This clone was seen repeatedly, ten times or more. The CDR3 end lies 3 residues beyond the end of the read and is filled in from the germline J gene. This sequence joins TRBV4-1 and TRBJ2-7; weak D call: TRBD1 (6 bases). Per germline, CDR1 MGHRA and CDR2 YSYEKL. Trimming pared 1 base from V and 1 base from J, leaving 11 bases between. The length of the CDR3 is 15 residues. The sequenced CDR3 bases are TGCGCCAGCAGCCAAGGCCAGGGGCCGTCCTACGAG. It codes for CASSQGQGPSYE. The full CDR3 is CASSQGQGPSYEQYF.

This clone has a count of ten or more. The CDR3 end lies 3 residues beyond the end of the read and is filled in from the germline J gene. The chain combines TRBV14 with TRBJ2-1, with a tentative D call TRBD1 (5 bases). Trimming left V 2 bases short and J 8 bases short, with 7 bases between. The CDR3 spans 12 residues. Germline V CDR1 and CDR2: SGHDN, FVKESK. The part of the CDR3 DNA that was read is TGTGCCAGCAGCCAACAGGGCGATGAG. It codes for CASSQQGDE. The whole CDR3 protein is CASSQQGDEQFF. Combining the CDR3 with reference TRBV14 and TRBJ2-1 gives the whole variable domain EAGVTQFPSHSVIEKGQTVTLRCDPISGHDNLYWYRRVMGKEIKFLLHFVKESKQDESGMPNNRFLAERTGGTYSTLKVQPAELEDSGVYFCASSQQGDEQFFGPGTRLTVL.